The 4 T cell receptor beta chains below all came from one sample that was sequenced in a study of T cells after yellow fever vaccination. TCRdb itself ran the 5' RACE reads through MiXCR, one entry per CDR3 protein. The data hold some 340,000 distinct CDR3 sequences, with over 4% observed a single time. The specimen comprised PBMCs, sampled 5 days after the yellow fever booster vaccination. The source is a man in his late teens or twenties who received the YFV17D yellow fever vaccine.

The table lists this clonotype with a few counts. The rearrangement joins TRBV5-4 to TRBJ2-1, with TRBD1 matching 8 bases. V gave up 4 bases and J gave up 8 bases; unmatched junction bases: 8. The CDR3 is 14 amino acids. Germline V gene lookup returns CDR1 SGHNT and CDR2 YYREEE (reference sequence). CDR3 sequence reads: CASSPGQGGHEQFF. For the CDR3, the DNA is TGTGCCAGCAGCCCAGGACAGGGAGGACATGAGCAGTTCTTC.

This clonotype was seen at least ten times. This chain uses TRBV4-3 with TRBJ1-2; TRBD1 might be the D (6 bases). The ends were cut back, 4 bases at V and 5 bases at J, with 20 bases in the middle. Germline CDR1 is LGHNA and CDR2 is YSLEER. The CDR3 length is 16 residues. The CDR3 bases are TGCGCCAGCAGCCCGCAGGGGTCCCCTAAACTGTATGGCTACACCTTC. Translation gives CASSPQGSPKLYGYTF.

This clonotype came up many times. The chain joins TRBV4-1 to TRBJ2-3; D uncertain. Trimming stripped 1 base from V and 0 bases from J, with 8 bases between. This CDR3 has 15 residues. The germline gives CDR1 MGHRA, CDR2 YSYEKL. CDR3 in amino acids: CASSQVGSSTDTQYF. As DNA, the CDR3 is TGCGCCAGCAGCCAAGTGGGGTCTAGCACAGATACGCAGTATTTT.

This clonotype appeared a few times. The chain carries TRBV27 and TRBJ2-1, with TRBD1 matching 8 bases. The CDR3 contains 16 residues. CDR1 MNHEY and CDR2 SMNVEV come from the germline V gene (reference sequence). Losses at the gene ends were 5 bases for V and 7 bases for J; bases not matched to a gene: 13. The CDR3 nucleotides read TGTGCCAGCAGTCCCACCCCGGGACAGGTAAGGAATGAGCAGTTCTTC. It codes for CASSPTPGQVRNEQFF.